These 20 T cell receptor beta chains originate from one sample sequenced in a study of blood T cell repertoires in COVID-19. Profiled with immunoSEQ multiplex PCR; TCRdb holds only in-frame clones, not every one. The sample has 50,000 to 65,000 clones, around 70% seen once. The sequenced material came from peripheral blood. The receptors originated from a woman between 70 and 85 years old with COVID-19, enrolled during active disease.

J is TRBJ1-3 and V is TRBV5-1; 8 bases line up with TRBD1. The CDR3 is 16 residues long. V lost 4 bases, J lost 0 bases, and 6 bases stayed unmatched. Germline V gives CDR1 SGHRS, CDR2 YFSETQ. The CDR3 DNA follows: TGCGCCAGCAGCCTAGGACAGGGAAGCTCTGGAAACACCATATATTTT. This translates into CASSLGQGSSGNTIYF.

Details on this clone: A read error may produce the germline difference seen at one junction end. The V gene is TRBV5-6, the J gene TRBJ1-6; 7 bases fit TRBD1. Germline CDR1 reads SGHDT; CDR2 reads YYEEEE. The CDR3 loop spans 15 amino acids. The CDR3, as DNA: TGTGCCAGCGGCTTCGTCGACAGGGTTGGTTCACCCCTCCACTTT. Residues: CASGFVDRVGSPLHF.

The V call is TRBV18, the J call TRBJ1-1; TRBD1 matches at 7 bases. Germline V gives CDR1 KGHSH, CDR2 LQKENI. This CDR3 is built from 16 residues. The V and J ends lost 4 bases and 0 bases, in that order; junction bases with no gene match: 8. The CDR3 DNA follows: TGTGCCAGCTCACGTGCGACAGGGCTACTGAACACTGAAGCTTTCTTT. It codes for CASSRATGLLNTEAFF. Full variable domain (missing parts from reference TRBV18 and TRBJ1-1): NAGVMQNPRHLVRRRGQEARLRCSPMKGHSHVYWYRQLPEEGLKFMVYLQKENIIDESGMPKERFSAEFPKEGPSILRIQQVVRGDSAAYFCASSRATGLLNTEAFFGQGTRLTVV.

This clone showed up just a few times. The genes are TRBV19 and TRBJ1-2, with 7 bases fitting TRBD1. The CDR3 is 17 residues long. V shed 3 bases and J 4 bases; nucleotides not matched to a gene: 14. CDR1 and CDR2 (germline): LNHDA, SQIVND (reference sequence). Here the CDR3 reads CASSISGQSYLGYGYTF. CDR3 DNA: TGTGCCAGTAGTATTTCGGGACAGTCCTACTTGGGCTATGGCTACACCTTC.

The chain is built from TRBV19 and TRBJ1-6; D gene uncertain. V gave up 3 bases and J gave up 7 bases, with 4 bases separating them. The germline V gene encodes CDR1 LNHDA and CDR2 SQIVND (reference sequence). The CDR3 spans 12 residues. In DNA, the CDR3 is TGTGCCAGTAGTATCCGGAATTCACCCCTCCACTTT. It is translated as CASSIRNSPLHF.

The chain is built from TRBV5-6 and TRBJ2-7; the match to TRBD1 covers 10 bases. The germline V gene has CDR1 SGHDT and CDR2 YYEEEE. This CDR3 spans 15 amino acids. The V and J ends lost 1 base and 5 bases, in that order; junction bases with no gene match: 6. CDR3 region: CASSLFRQGANEQYV. The CDR3 DNA reads as TGTGCCAGCAGCTTGTTCCGACAGGGGGCAAACGAGCAGTACGTC.

This clone occurred many times. The rearrangement joins TRBV11-3 to TRBJ1-1, with D possibly being TRBD1 (6 bases). The V gene lost 5 bases and the J gene lost 4 bases, with 14 bases spanning the gap. CDR3 length: 14 residues. CDR1 SGHNT and CDR2 YENEEA come from the germline V gene. The CDR3 DNA is TGTGCCAGCAGCACCCGGGAGGGGGGCACTGAAGCTTTCTTT. It codes for CASSTREGGTEAFF.

At least ten counts were recorded for this clone. This chain connects TRBV10-1 to TRBJ2-7; a weak D match, TRBD2 (7 bases). V was cut by 0 bases and J by 2 bases, with 23 bases left in between. Germline CDR1 WNHNN, CDR2 SYGVQD (reference sequence). The CDR3 loop spans 19 amino acids. The CDR3 reads CASSESRDTGTTLPYEQYV. The CDR3 DNA reads as TGCGCCAGCAGTGAGTCCCGGGACACCGGGACTACTCTACCCTACGAGCAGTACGTC.

CDR3 sequence: CASSPFPGLAGETGELFF. CDR3 nucleotide sequence: TGTGCCAGCAGCCCCTTTCCCGGACTAGCGGGAGAAACCGGGGAGCTGTTTTTT. The V call is TRBV11-3, the J call TRBJ2-2; TRBD2 aligns across 13 bases. Per germline, CDR1 SGHNT and CDR2 YENEEA. V lost 5 bases, J lost 5 bases, and 11 bases stayed unmatched. This CDR3 has 18 residues.

The gene calls are TRBV9 and TRBJ1-1; TRBD1 is a possible D gene (5 bases). V shed 7 bases and J shed 4 bases, with 23 bases lying between them. Germline CDR1 reads SGDLS; CDR2 reads YYNGEE. This CDR3 spans 16 amino acids. DNA for the CDR3: TGTGCCAGCCGTGGGGGGAGCGGGTATGAGGGCACTGAAGCTTTCTTT. It codes for CASRGGSGYEGTEAFF. Full variable domain (outside the CDR3, taken from reference TRBV9 and TRBJ1-1): DSGVTQTPKHLITATGQRVTLRCSPRSGDLSVYWYQQSLDQGLQFLIQYYNGEERAKGNILERFSAQQFPDLHSELNLSSLELGDSALYFCASRGGSGYEGTEAFFGQGTRLTVV.

The chain combines TRBV23-1 with TRBJ2-7; tentatively, D is TRBD1 (7 bases). TRBV23-1 is an open reading frame, and its role is uncertain. The V gene lost 5 bases and the J gene lost 4 bases, with 18 bases spanning the gap. This CDR3 has 15 residues. CDR3 DNA sequence: TGCGCCAGCAGTTCCCCCCCAGGGGGGATATACGAGCAGTACTTC. The encoded protein is CASSSPPGGIYEQYF.

The genes are TRBV7-9 and TRBJ2-3, with TRBD2 identical over 10 bases. CDR3 size: 15 residues. V trimming: 5 bases; J trimming: 4 bases; junction bases outside the gene matches: 6. The germline CDR1 and CDR2 sequences are SEHNR and FQNEAQ (reference sequence). This chain's CDR3 is CASSPGSGRADTQYF. The CDR3 DNA sequence: TGTGCCAGCAGCCCGGGCAGCGGGAGGGCAGATACGCAGTATTTT. The full variable domain, completed using reference TRBV7-9 and TRBJ2-3, is DTGVSQNPRHKITKRGQNVTFRCDPISEHNRLYWYRQTLGQGPEFLTYFQNEAQLEKSRLLSDRFSAERPKGSFSTLEIQRTEQGDSAMYLCASSPGSGRADTQYFGPGTRLTVL.

The CDR3, as DNA: TGTGCCAGCAGCCAAGGGAGGGGTAGCCAGCCCCAGCAGTTCTTC. Translating it yields CASSQGRGSQPQQFF. This chain connects TRBV4-2 to TRBJ2-1; a weak D match, TRBD2 (6 bases). Germline CDR1 reads LGHNA; CDR2 reads YNFKEQ. The CDR3 length is 15 residues. V dropped 1 base and J dropped 11 bases, with 18 bases sitting between them.

The chain uses TRBV27 and TRBJ2-1; possibly TRBD2 for D (7 bases). The CDR3 totals 14 residues. CDR1 and CDR2 from the germline V gene are MNHEY and SMNVEV (reference sequence). Between the trimmed V and J ends, which lost 8 bases and 2 bases, there was a span of 13 bases. The CDR3 loop reads CASRYGGPYNEQFF. The CDR3 DNA is TGTGCCAGCCGCTACGGGGGGCCCTACAATGAGCAGTTCTTC.

The DNA of the CDR3 is TGTGCCAGCAGCTTAGGTGGCAGGGAGGTCAACTATGGCTACACCTTC. It is translated as CASSLGGREVNYGYTF. The chain has TRBV11-3 and TRBJ1-2; D is perhaps TRBD1 (5 bases). Deletions cut 1 base from V and 2 bases from J, with 14 bases between. This CDR3 spans 16 amino acids. The germline V gene has CDR1 SGHNT and CDR2 YENEEA.

This chain links TRBV3-1 (or the pseudogene TRBV3-2) with TRBJ1-2; 10 positions match TRBD1. V lost 4 bases, J lost 5 bases, and 7 bases stayed unmatched. The CDR3 is 15 residues long. Germline assignment: CDR1 LGHDT and CDR2 YNNKEL (reference sequence). The CDR3 sequence is CASSPPGQGNYGYTF. DNA for the CDR3: TGTGCCAGCAGCCCCCCGGGACAGGGGAATTATGGCTACACCTTC.

V usage is TRBV19 and J usage is TRBJ2-2, with a possible D match to TRBD1 (7 bases). The CDR3 has 14 residues. V was clipped by 6 bases and J by 4 bases, with 12 bases between them. Germline V CDR1 and CDR2: LNHDA, SQIVND (reference sequence). Written as DNA, the CDR3 is TGTGCCAGTAGGCGGGACAGAGTCACCGGGGAGCTGTTTTTT. This gives the protein CASRRDRVTGELFF.

The chain couples TRBV18 to TRBJ1-1; no firm D call. The germline CDR1 and CDR2 sequences are KGHSH and LQKENI. There are 16 residues in the CDR3. V was shortened by 2 bases and J by 1 base, with 14 bases between the two germline ends. CDR3 region: CASSPDLGRGNTEAFF. The CDR3 coding sequence is TGTGCCAGCTCACCAGACCTTGGACGGGGGAACACTGAAGCTTTCTTT. Full variable domain (remainder filled in from reference TRBV18 and TRBJ1-1): NAGVMQNPRHLVRRRGQEARLRCSPMKGHSHVYWYRQLPEEGLKFMVYLQKENIIDESGMPKERFSAEFPKEGPSILRIQQVVRGDSAAYFCASSPDLGRGNTEAFFGQGTRLTVV.

This clone has more than one count but fewer than ten. J is TRBJ2-3 and V is TRBV27; 8 bases are a match to TRBD2. Germline trimming cut 5 bases from V and 1 base from J; bases unmatched to any gene: 5. The CDR3 has 15 residues. The germline gives CDR1 MNHEY, CDR2 SMNVEV (reference sequence). CDR3 loop: CASSPGGVRTDTQYF. In DNA form, the CDR3 reads TGTGCCAGCAGTCCGGGAGGGGTGCGCACAGATACGCAGTATTTT.

The DNA for the CDR3 is TGTGCCAGCAGCTTGGGAAGGGGGCTGGTTGGCTACACCTTC. This encodes CASSLGRGLVGYTF. The chain links TRBV5-6 to TRBJ1-2; 7 nucleotides agree with TRBD1. V shed 0 bases, J shed 7 bases, and the junction held 6 bases outside the gene matches. Germline CDR1 SGHDT, CDR2 YYEEEE. The CDR3 sequence is 14 residues long.